One TCR beta chain is described in this entry. Positively selected for CCR7, the CD45RO-negative cells used as naive CD8 cells excluded terminally differentiated effector memory CD45RA+ cells. This entry is derived from a study of shared clonotypes between healthy human individuals. The protocol was immunoSEQ multiplex PCR, while the TCRdb copy is restricted to in-frame clones and leaves out a portion. The data hold roughly 1,800,000 clones, with just under 95% observed a single time. The CDR3 has 16 residues. V shed 3 bases and J 1 base; nucleotides not matched to a gene: 8. Germline CDR1 is WSHSY and CDR2 is SAAADI.

The sample taken for sequencing was naive CD8+ T cells sorted from blood. This sequence was found in a young man in good health. The rearrangement links TRBV10-2 to TRBJ2-7, with TRBD2 matching over 8 bases. CDR3 amino acids: CASSDLTSGLSYEQYF. CDR3 in DNA: TGCGCCAGCAGTGATCTAACTAGCGGCCTATCCTACGAGCAGTACTTC.